The 14 T cell receptor beta chains below come from one sample, sequenced in a study of a mutant IDH1 vaccine in newly diagnosed glioma (dated by TCRdb to the early 2020s). These TCRs are of unknown antigen specificity. The sample's time point, from its label and the paper: week 23, last vaccination. A 20-mer mutant IDH1 peptide at 300 micrograms in Montanide made up each vaccine dose, which was injected subcutaneously together with topical imiquimod. Libraries were constructed by the immunoSEQ multiplex PCR assay. TCRdb obtained this table from immuneACCESS and retained in-frame rearrangements with V and J assigned. These tables miss some clones; where compared with another copy, unresolved V genes account for less than half of the shortfall, and the remainder is unexplained. In all, the sample holds fewer than 45,000 clones, and approximately 76% of those were seen once. The top ten hold about 5% of the sample.

Source: PBMCs, taken from a glioma patient whose treatment included an IDH1 peptide vaccine. All receptors derive from a man aged 45 to 65 with glioma.

This clone was counted a single time. V is TRBV4-2 and J is TRBJ2-7, with 8 bases identical to TRBD1. The CDR3 contains 16 residues. Germline V gene data show CDR1 as LGHNA and CDR2 as YNFKEQ. J was trimmed by 0 bases and V by 1 base; bases with no gene match: 5. The CDR3 here is CASSQVGGQGSYEQYF. CDR3 nucleotide sequence: TGTGCCAGCAGCCAAGTGGGTGGACAGGGCTCCTACGAGCAGTACTTC.

The rearrangement uses TRBV10-1 and TRBJ1-3; 9 bases are a match to TRBD1. The V gene end was trimmed by 3 bases and the J gene end by 0 bases; junction bases not matched to a gene: 6. From germline, CDR1 is WNHNN and CDR2 SYGVQD (reference sequence). CDR3 length: 17 residues. In DNA form, the CDR3 reads TGCGCCAGCAGTGAAATAGGGGACAGGGACTCTGGAAACACCATATATTTT. Its translation is CASSEIGDRDSGNTIYF.

In DNA form, the CDR3 reads TGTGCCTGGGCTGCGTTGGGTTTGAATAGCGATGAGCAGTTCTTC. It yields the protein CAWAALGLNSDEQFF. The V and J genes are TRBV30 and TRBJ2-1, with D possibly being TRBD2 (5 bases). Germline V gene data show CDR1 as GTSNPN and CDR2 as SVGIG (reference sequence). V lost 5 bases to trimming and J lost 8 bases, with 22 bases between them. This CDR3 contains 15 residues.

This sequence joins TRBV21-1 and TRBJ2-3; the DNA was not used to check the table's D call, TRBD1. TRBV21-1 is a recognized pseudogene. CDR3 length: 15 residues. The CDR3 spells CASTSQGRLTDTQYF. As DNA, the CDR3 is TGTGCCAGCACCTCACAGGGAAGGCTCACAGATACGCAGTATTTT.

The chain uses TRBV13 and TRBJ1-1; 10 bases align to TRBD1. The ends lost 0 bases at V and 1 base at J; junction bases unmatched: 5. Germline CDR1 PRHDT, CDR2 FYEKMQ (reference sequence). The CDR3 has 17 residues. For the CDR3, the DNA is TGTGCCAGCAGCTTAGGACACCGGGACAGGGGGAACACTGAAGCTTTCTTT. Translation gives CASSLGHRDRGNTEAFF.

This chain uses TRBV5-1 with TRBJ1-1; a weak D match, TRBD1 (5 bases). Trimming removed 0 bases from V and 1 base from J, with 7 bases in between. The CDR3 has 14 residues. Germline values: CDR1 SGHRS, CDR2 YFSETQ. The CDR3 nucleotides are TGCGCCAGCAGCTTGGCCGACAGGAACACTGAAGCTTTCTTT. It encodes CASSLADRNTEAFF. Combining the CDR3 with reference TRBV5-1 and TRBJ1-1 gives the whole variable domain KAGVTQTPRYLIKTRGQQVTLSCSPISGHRSVSWYQQTPGQGLQFLFEYFSETQRNKGNFPGRFSGRQFSNSRSEMNVSTLELGDSALYLCASSLADRNTEAFFGQGTRLTVV.

This CDR3 is CASVRGDTQYF. In nucleotides, the CDR3 is TGTGCCAGCGTACGGGGAGATACGCAGTATTTT. This sequence joins TRBV7-9 and TRBJ2-3; D possibly corresponds to TRBD2 (5 bases). V lost 8 bases and J 5 bases, leaving 8 bases between the germline ends. The CDR3 spans 11 residues. Germline V gives CDR1 SEHNR, CDR2 FQNEAQ (reference sequence).

This chain connects TRBV5-4 to TRBJ2-3; 7 bases are a match to TRBD2. The germline V gene encodes CDR1 SGHNT and CDR2 YYREEE (reference sequence). J gave up 8 bases and V 4 bases, and 7 bases lay outside the gene matches. CDR3 size: 13 residues. CDR3 in amino acids: CASSTSGGRTQYF. CDR3 coding DNA: TGTGCCAGCAGCACCTCGGGGGGTCGTACGCAGTATTTT.

The chain uses TRBV5-1 and TRBJ2-6; D gene ambiguous. Trimming removed 5 bases from V and 8 bases from J, with 17 bases in between. Per germline, CDR1 SGHRS and CDR2 YFSETQ. CDR3 length: 15 amino acids. CDR3 in DNA: TGCGCCAGCAGTCTGGAAGGTTTGGGGTCCAACGTCCTGACTTTC. This codes for CASSLEGLGSNVLTF.

This clone was recorded once. The chain joins TRBV7-2 to TRBJ2-1; no reliable D call. CDR3 length: 15 amino acids. V was shortened by 5 bases and J by 0 bases, with 11 bases between the two germline ends. CDR1 SGHTA and CDR2 FQGNSA come from the germline V gene. DNA of the CDR3: TGTGCCAGCAGCCGACCCCTGAGCTCCTACAATGAGCAGTTCTTC. The encoded protein is CASSRPLSSYNEQFF.

V and J are TRBV5-1 and TRBJ1-1; no clear D. The CDR3 extends over 13 amino acids. Germline V lookup: CDR1 SGHRS, CDR2 YFSETQ. V was cut by 4 bases and J by 5 bases, with 12 bases left in between. DNA for the CDR3: TGCGCCAGCAGCACCGATTTTAATACTGAAGCTTTCTTT. It is translated as CASSTDFNTEAFF.

The chain carries TRBV7-9 and TRBJ1-4; 7 bases map to TRBD1. Germline assignment: CDR1 SEHNR and CDR2 FQNEAQ (reference sequence). The V gene end was trimmed by 1 base and the J gene end by 8 bases; junction bases not matched to a gene: 7. This CDR3 is built from 15 residues. The CDR3 DNA reads TGTGCCAGCAGCTTAGTTCAAATAGGGGGCGAAAAACTGTTTTTT. Protein product: CASSLVQIGGEKLFF.

The chain employs TRBV2 and TRBJ1-5, with 12 bases identical to TRBD1. Germline assignment: CDR1 SNHLY and CDR2 FYNNEI. The CDR3 length is 14 residues. J was trimmed by 16 bases and V by 6 bases; bases with no gene match: 13. The CDR3 nucleotides are TGTGCCAGCAGACTCCTACTAGGGGACAGGGGGCTCCATTTT. It codes for CASRLLLGDRGLHF.

The chain couples TRBV4-1 to TRBJ2-3; D is undetermined. The germline CDR1 and CDR2 sequences are MGHRA and YSYEKL. The CDR3 spans 14 residues. V lost 3 bases and J 4 bases, leaving 11 bases between the germline ends. The CDR3, as DNA: TGCGCCAGCAGCCACCCCAGCTCGCCAGATACGCAGTATTTT. Protein product: CASSHPSSPDTQYF.